The 14 T cell receptor beta chains below all came from one sample that was sequenced in a study of blood T cells in healthy people across ages. A sample-barcoded 5' primer and a J-beta primer mix were used in a second PCR of roughly 6 to 11 cycles. TCRdb called the 5' RACE reads again in MiXCR, with one record for every CDR3 protein. This table has over 500,000 distinct CDR3 sequences, approximately 52% appearing once. Sequenced input: blood. Receptors originate from a woman at least 80 years old in good health.

The rearrangement joins TRBV7-2 to TRBJ2-4; D possibly corresponds to TRBD1 (5 bases). V was cut by 1 base and J by 5 bases, with 12 bases left in between. The CDR3 is made up of 15 amino acids. Germline V gives CDR1 SGHTA, CDR2 FQGNSA. The DNA for the CDR3 is TGTGCCAGCAGCTTAGTCAGAGCCAGGGAAAACATTCAGTACTTC. This sequence encodes CASSLVRARENIQYF.

As to this clonotype: At one end the junction does not follow the germline gene, possibly because of a read error. The chain has TRBV20-1 and TRBJ2-7, with D unresolved. CDR1 is DFQATT and CDR2 is SNEGSKA in the germline V gene (reference sequence). CDR3 length equals 11 residues. The CDR3 loop reads CGAGFGYEQYF. The CDR3 DNA sequence: TGCGGTGCTGGGTTCGGTTACGAGCAGTACTTC.

V is TRBV20-1 and J is TRBJ2-5; no clear D gene. Trimming pared 4 bases from V and 4 bases from J, leaving 13 bases between. The CDR3 sequence is 13 residues long. Germline CDR1 DFQATT, CDR2 SNEGSKA (reference sequence). This chain's CDR3 is CSATDTPLETQYF. DNA of the CDR3: TGCAGTGCTACCGACACACCGTTAGAGACCCAGTACTTC.

This chain uses TRBV9 with TRBJ2-3, with 11 nucleotides matching TRBD2. V lost 3 bases, J lost 4 bases, and 1 base stayed unmatched. The length of the CDR3 is 14 residues. Germline V gives CDR1 SGDLS, CDR2 YYNGEE. CDR3 coding DNA: TGTGCCAGCAGCGAGGGACTAGCGGCAGATACGCAGTATTTT. Encoded protein: CASSEGLAADTQYF. The variable domain in full, completed from reference TRBV9 and TRBJ2-3, reads DSGVTQTPKHLITATGQRVTLRCSPRSGDLSVYWYQQSLDQGLQFLIQYYNGEERAKGNILERFSAQQFPDLHSELNLSSLELGDSALYFCASSEGLAADTQYFGPGTRLTVL.

In its sample, this clonotype was seen many times. The rearrangement joins TRBV4-1 to TRBJ2-1; tentatively, D is TRBD2 (5 bases). Trimming removed 1 base at V and 4 bases at J, with 14 bases between. The CDR3 sequence is 16 residues long. Germline assignment: CDR1 MGHRA and CDR2 YSYEKL. CDR3: CASSQVWPSSYNEQFF. In DNA form, the CDR3 reads TGCGCCAGCAGCCAAGTTTGGCCTAGCTCTTACAATGAGCAGTTCTTC.

This chain connects TRBV7-9 to TRBJ2-5; D gene ambiguous. Looked up from germline, CDR1 is SEHNR and CDR2 is FQNEAQ (reference sequence). CDR3 length: 12 residues. Trimming took 3 bases from V and 5 from J, leaving 7 bases between them. The chain's CDR3 is CASSFGWETQYF. The CDR3 coding sequence is TGTGCCAGCAGCTTTGGGTGGGAGACCCAGTACTTC.

At least ten counts were recorded for this clonotype. This chain links TRBV7-9 with TRBJ2-6; unclear D gene. CDR1 SEHNR and CDR2 FQNEAQ come from the germline V gene (reference sequence). The V gene lost 6 bases and the J gene lost 0 bases, with 6 bases spanning the gap. CDR3 length: 14 residues. The CDR3 loop reads CASRQISGANVLTF. The CDR3 DNA is TGTGCCAGCAGACAAATCTCTGGGGCCAACGTCCTGACTTTC.

The chain uses TRBV5-1 and TRBJ2-3; weak D call: TRBD2 (6 bases). Between the trimmed V and J ends, which lost 3 bases and 2 bases, there was a span of 13 bases. The CDR3 is 15 residues long. Looked up from germline, CDR1 is SGHRS and CDR2 is YFSETQ. As DNA, the CDR3 is TGCGCCAGCAGCTCGTGGGGGGACCCCACAGATACGCAGTATTTT. This translates into CASSSWGDPTDTQYF.

The chain has TRBV20-1 and TRBJ2-7; D ambiguous. Germline-derived CDR1 and CDR2 are DFQATT and SNEGSKA (reference sequence). V was shortened by 7 bases and J by 10 bases, with 17 bases between the two germline ends. The CDR3 is 11 residues long. The CDR3 here is CSVSSLLSQYF. Written as DNA, the CDR3 is TGCAGTGTCTCTAGTCTCCTTTCCCAGTACTTC.

The J gene is TRBJ2-7, the V gene TRBV7-2; D remains ambiguous. The V end was cut by 5 bases, the J end by 0 bases, with 14 bases between. The CDR3 is made up of 15 amino acids. The germline CDR1 and CDR2 sequences are SGHTA and FQGNSA. The CDR3 spells CASSQAERSSYEQYF. DNA for the CDR3: TGTGCCAGCAGCCAGGCGGAAAGGAGCTCCTACGAGCAGTACTTC.

The chain couples TRBV20-1 to TRBJ2-1; maybe TRBD2 (7 bases). The CDR3 loop spans 17 amino acids. CDR1 is DFQATT and CDR2 is SNEGSKA in the germline V gene (reference sequence). Trimming removed 0 bases from V and 3 bases from J, with 18 bases in between. CDR3 DNA: TGCAGTGCTAGAGATCGGGTCGGGGGGCGCAGCTACAATGAGCAGTTCTTC. Protein: CSARDRVGGRSYNEQFF.

As to this clonotype: This is likely a read error, given that the CDR3 carries no conserved phenylalanine or tryptophan at its end. This rearrangement joins TRBV5-1 to TRBJ2-7, with D tentatively TRBD1 (5 bases). This CDR3 has 16 residues. Per germline, CDR1 SGHRS and CDR2 YFSETQ. The CDR3 loop reads CASNLAPGARAYEQYI. CDR3 in DNA: TGCGCCAGCAACTTGGCCCCTGGGGCCAGGGCCTACGAGCAGTACATC.

The chain recombines TRBV7-2 with TRBJ1-6; D gene ambiguous. V was trimmed by 1 base and J by 0 bases, leaving 10 bases between them. CDR1 is SGHTA, CDR2 FQGNSA, per germline. There are 17 residues in the CDR3. The CDR3 DNA reads as TGTGCCAGCAGCTTAGGTGCCAGGAGCTCCTATAATTCACCCCTCCACTTT. It codes for CASSLGARSSYNSPLHF. The full variable domain, completed using reference TRBV7-2 and TRBJ1-6, is GAGVSQSPSNKVTEKGKDVELRCDPISGHTALYWYRQSLGQGLEFLIYFQGNSAPDKSGLPSDRFSAERTGGSVSTLTIQRTQQEDSAVYLCASSLGARSSYNSPLHFGNGTRLTVT.

V is TRBV20-1 and J is TRBJ2-5; 7 nucleotides match TRBD2. This CDR3 is built from 15 residues. V dropped 0 bases and J dropped 8; count of bases not matched to a gene: 12. Germline V gives CDR1 DFQATT, CDR2 SNEGSKA (reference sequence). The CDR3 nucleotides read TGCAGTGCTAGAGATGTGGGGGGGGGATTAGAAACCCAGTACTTC. Translated, it gives CSARDVGGGLETQYF.